This T cell receptor beta chain was sequenced during a study of T cells in Graves' hyperthyroidism and ophthalmopathy. Ten or more counts support this clonotype. Germline values: CDR1 DFQATT, CDR2 SNEGSKA (reference sequence). V lost 1 base and J 3 bases, leaving 17 bases between the germline ends. The CDR3 loop spans 16 amino acids. The hyperthyroidism patients had all been newly diagnosed, and their disease duration was under 2 months. Their ages ranged from 18 to 65 years. Researchers amplified the TCR beta CDR3 regions from RNA transcripts. During a first-round RT-PCR of the TCR CDR3, the HTBI primer set was used. TCRdb reprocessed the multiplex PCR reads with MiXCR, giving one entry per CDR3 protein. The sample contains roughly 380,000 distinct CDR3 sequences, approximately 15% of which appear only once.

This chain joins TRBV20-1 and TRBJ2-3; TRBD1 is a possible D gene (6 bases). This TCR was recovered from a woman between 18 and 29 years old with Graves' hyperthyroidism. The material sequenced was blood. The CDR3 region is CSARGGQLPVTDTQYF. The CDR3, as DNA: TGCAGTGCTAGAGGGGGACAACTACCGGTTACAGATACGCAGTATTTT.